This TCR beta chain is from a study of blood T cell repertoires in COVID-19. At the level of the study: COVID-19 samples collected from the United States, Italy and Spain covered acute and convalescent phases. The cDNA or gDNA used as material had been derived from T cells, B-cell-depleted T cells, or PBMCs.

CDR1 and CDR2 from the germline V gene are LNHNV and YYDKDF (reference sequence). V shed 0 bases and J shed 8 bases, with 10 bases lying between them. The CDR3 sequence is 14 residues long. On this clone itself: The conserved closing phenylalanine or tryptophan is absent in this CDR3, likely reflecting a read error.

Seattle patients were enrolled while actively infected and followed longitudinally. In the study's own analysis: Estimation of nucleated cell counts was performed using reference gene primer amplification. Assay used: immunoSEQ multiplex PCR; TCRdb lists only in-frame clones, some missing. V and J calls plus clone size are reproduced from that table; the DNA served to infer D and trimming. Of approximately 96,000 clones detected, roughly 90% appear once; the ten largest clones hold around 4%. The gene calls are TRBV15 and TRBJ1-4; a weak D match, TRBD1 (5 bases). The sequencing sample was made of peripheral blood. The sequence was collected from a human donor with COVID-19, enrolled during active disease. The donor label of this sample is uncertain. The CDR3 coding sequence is TGTGCCACCAGCAGAGATCGGGGGAACGAAAAACTGTTTCTT. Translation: CATSRDRGNEKLFL.